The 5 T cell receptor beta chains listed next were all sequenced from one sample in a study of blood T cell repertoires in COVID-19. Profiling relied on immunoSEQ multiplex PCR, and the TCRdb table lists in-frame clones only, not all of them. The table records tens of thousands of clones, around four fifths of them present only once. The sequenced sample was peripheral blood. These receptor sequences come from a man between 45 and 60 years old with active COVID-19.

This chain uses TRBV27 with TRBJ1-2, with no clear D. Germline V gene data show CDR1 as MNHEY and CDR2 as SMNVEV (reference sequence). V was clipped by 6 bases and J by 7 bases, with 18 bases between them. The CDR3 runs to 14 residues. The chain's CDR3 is CASSGSSVRAGYTF. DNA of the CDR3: TGTGCCAGCAGCGGGAGTTCCGTTCGGGCTGGCTACACCTTC.

The CDR3 sequence is CASSLAFSREADEQFF. The CDR3, as DNA: TGTGCCAGCAGCTTAGCGTTCTCGCGGGAGGCCGATGAGCAGTTCTTC. The chain uses TRBV7-6 and TRBJ2-1, with TRBD2 identical over 8 bases. From germline, CDR1 is SGHVS and CDR2 FNYEAQ. The CDR3 is made up of 16 amino acids. Trimming took 0 bases from V and 8 from J; bases not matched to a gene: 9.

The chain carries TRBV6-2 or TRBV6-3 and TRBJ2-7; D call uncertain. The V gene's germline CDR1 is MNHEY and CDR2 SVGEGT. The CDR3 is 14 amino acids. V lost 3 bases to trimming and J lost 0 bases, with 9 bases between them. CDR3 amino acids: CASSYSRISYEQYF. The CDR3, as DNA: TGTGCCAGCAGTTATTCGCGTATCTCCTACGAGCAGTACTTC.

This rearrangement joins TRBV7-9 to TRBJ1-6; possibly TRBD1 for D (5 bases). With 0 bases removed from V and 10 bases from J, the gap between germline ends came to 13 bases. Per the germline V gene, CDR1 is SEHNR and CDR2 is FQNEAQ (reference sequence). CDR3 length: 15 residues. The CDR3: CASSLAGGGRSPLHF. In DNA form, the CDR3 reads TGTGCCAGCAGCTTAGCGGGGGGGGGTCGATCACCCCTCCACTTT.

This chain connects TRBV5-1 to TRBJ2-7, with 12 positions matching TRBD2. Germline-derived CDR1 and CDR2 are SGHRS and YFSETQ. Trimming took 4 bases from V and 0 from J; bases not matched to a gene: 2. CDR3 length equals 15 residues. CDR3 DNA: TGCGCCAGCAGCCGGACTAGCGGGGACTCCTACGAGCAGTACTTC. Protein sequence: CASSRTSGDSYEQYF.